By sample fraction, the clone carrying this T cell receptor (beta chain) is medium-sized. Its antigen remains unknown. Trimming removed 1 base from V and 1 base from J, with 11 bases in between. Germline V gene sequence: CDR1 SGHNT, CDR2 YENEEA. This CDR3 contains 16 residues. The tissue used was unsorted bulk material of roughly 17-31 mg. RNA and DNA were co-extracted from it with the AllPrep DNA/RNA mini kit. Patients showed chronic HBV infection and an absence of prior treatment. Each tumor was sampled at four poles and its centre. These data belong to a study of tumor-infiltrating lymphocytes in primary liver carcinoma. Study background: Tumors, staged T1-T3 N0M0, spanned about 4 to 11 cm.

A primer matching the constant region was used to make TCR beta cDNA from around 550 ng of total RNA. Libraries covering TCR beta were generated through three nested multiplex PCR rounds (using a slightly modified ARM-PCR). Use of TRBV1-TRBV30 forward primers with a C-beta reverse primer characterized the first two PCR rounds, which lasted nine to eleven cycles each. In TCRdb, the multiplex PCR reads were re-called with MiXCR into one record per CDR3 protein. The table has approximately 110,000 distinct CDR3 sequences, 55% to 75% seen once; the top ten hold 8.4%. General study findings and limits: Found in all five tumor regions were only about 8-25% of top clones.

The sample was liver tumor tissue from sampling region 3. Subset: tumor region T3, left-lateral pole. The receptor was derived from a woman aged 55-75 years with primary liver carcinoma and hepatitis B virus infection. The rearrangement joins TRBV11-3 to TRBJ2-1; no definite D call. The CDR3 loop is CASSLGALGSYNEQFF. The CDR3 nucleotides read TGTGCCAGCAGCTTAGGTGCCCTGGGATCCTACAATGAGCAGTTCTTC.